This TCR beta chain was sequenced for a study of shared clonotypes between healthy human individuals. Several immunoSEQ plates received, in even portions, the genomic DNA of each subset. Profiling relied on immunoSEQ multiplex PCR, and the TCRdb table lists in-frame clones only, not all of them. The profile covers some 2,500,000 clones, with roughly 93% appearing a single time and about 0.39% taken by the ten largest. V lost 2 bases and J lost 1, with 5 bases in between. Germline-derived CDR1 and CDR2 are GTSNPN and SVGIG (reference sequence). CDR3 length: 13 residues. The TCR was taken from a man aged 18 to 30 in good health. Some clones in this sample may be carry-over from other donors' samples. The sample comprised naive CD4+ T cells from PBMCs. Stated subset: CD45RA+ positively selected. V and J are TRBV30 and TRBJ2-2; no clear D gene. The CDR3 DNA reads as TGTGCCTGGAGTAACTGGAACACCGGGGAGCTGTTTTTT. Residues: CAWSNWNTGELFF.